Below, 13 T cell receptor beta chains from the same sample are listed, as sequenced in a study of Ad26.COV2.S vaccination and SARS-CoV-2 variants. As for treatment: some 20 received Ad26.COV2.S at low or high dose, single or two shots; a few received placebo; per-sample allocation not given. Following the first vaccine or placebo injection, samples were taken on day 63. Clones were sequenced by immunoSEQ multiplex PCR, and TCRdb holds only the in-frame ones, with some missing. The table lists 510,000 or so clones, 87% of them singletons. This sample comprised peripheral blood, obtained in a trial of Ad26.COV2.S vaccine versus placebo. These receptors were taken from a person between 18 and 65 years old who received the Ad26.COV2.S COVID-19 vaccine or a placebo.

This clone appeared a single time. J is TRBJ1-4 and V is TRBV18, with 9 positions matching TRBD1. With V trimmed by 6 bases and J by 7 bases, 6 bases remained unmatched. The CDR3 runs to 14 residues. Germline CDR1 and CDR2: KGHSH and LQKENI. The CDR3 reads CASSPGQGSEKLFF. The CDR3 DNA is TGTGCCAGCTCCCCGGGACAGGGTTCTGAAAAACTGTTTTTT.

The chain recombines TRBV29-1 with TRBJ1-1; 7 bases line up with TRBD1. J gave up 1 base and V 7 bases, and 3 bases lay outside the gene matches. Germline V lookup: CDR1 SQVTM, CDR2 ANQGSEA. The CDR3 runs to 12 residues. The CDR3 nucleotides are TGCAGCGGGCACAGGGGGAACACTGAAGCTTTCTTT. Translation gives CSGHRGNTEAFF.

J is TRBJ1-1 and V is TRBV28, with D hard to call. V shed 0 bases and J shed 1 base, with 6 bases lying between them. The CDR3 sequence is 14 residues long. Germline CDR1 and CDR2: MDHEN and SYDVKM. The CDR3: CASSLWAENTEAFF. The CDR3 nucleotides read TGTGCCAGCAGTTTATGGGCAGAGAACACTGAAGCTTTCTTT.

V is TRBV9 and J is TRBJ2-3; D unresolved. CDR3 length: 15 residues. V lost 1 base and J lost 0, with 9 bases in between. CDR1 is SGDLS, CDR2 YYNGEE, per germline. This CDR3 reads CASSVLGESTDTQYF. The CDR3 coding sequence is TGTGCCAGCAGCGTACTCGGCGAAAGCACAGATACGCAGTATTTT.

The V and J genes are TRBV5-4 and TRBJ1-1, with 10 bases identical to TRBD1. J lost 4 bases, V lost 4 bases, and 7 bases had no gene match. CDR3 length: 15 residues. Germline V lookup: CDR1 SGHNT, CDR2 YYREEE (reference sequence). CDR3 sequence reads: CASSPPGTGATEAFF. The CDR3 DNA is TGTGCCAGCAGCCCACCCGGGACAGGGGCCACTGAAGCTTTCTTT.

This chain connects TRBV2 to TRBJ1-2; 8 bases are shared with TRBD1. The CDR3 has 14 amino acids. The trim removed 5 bases at V and 8 bases at J, leaving 10 bases unmatched. Germline V gene lookup returns CDR1 SNHLY and CDR2 FYNNEI. This CDR3 reads CASSQTGAGEGYTF. CDR3 in DNA: TGTGCCAGCAGTCAGACAGGGGCTGGTGAGGGCTACACCTTC.

The chain has TRBV7-2 and TRBJ1-1; the D is unclear. CDR1 SGHTA and CDR2 FQGNSA come from the germline V gene. The CDR3 sequence is 13 residues long. The V end lost 2 bases, the J end lost 9 bases, and 13 bases lay between the germline ends. The CDR3 is CASSLKRGEKAFF. In nucleotides, the CDR3 is TGTGCCAGCAGCTTAAAAAGAGGAGAAAAAGCTTTCTTT.

The chain links TRBV3-1 (or the pseudogene TRBV3-2) to TRBJ1-3; D perhaps matches TRBD1 (5 bases). Trimming shortened V by 1 base and J by 2 bases, and 12 bases separated the two germline ends. Per the germline V gene, CDR1 is LGHDT and CDR2 is YNNKEL (reference sequence). The CDR3 length is 16 residues. The CDR3 here is CASSQGVWGAGNTIYF. As DNA, the CDR3 is TGTGCCAGCAGCCAAGGGGTGTGGGGGGCTGGAAACACCATATATTTT.

The chain uses TRBV9 and TRBJ2-7; perhaps TRBD2 as D (6 bases). The V end lost 2 bases, the J end lost 7 bases, and 19 bases lay between the germline ends. Per germline, CDR1 SGDLS and CDR2 YYNGEE. This CDR3 is built from 15 residues. The CDR3 region has the DNA TGTGCCAGCAGCGTGGGGGGATCCAAAAATCGTGAGCAGTACTTC. It specifies CASSVGGSKNREQYF.

The V gene is TRBV9, the J gene TRBJ1-4; 7 bases match TRBD1. The J segment lost 7 bases and the V segment lost 0 bases, leaving 6 bases of the junction unmatched. Germline V lookup: CDR1 SGDLS, CDR2 YYNGEE. The CDR3 is made up of 15 amino acids. The CDR3 bases are TGTGCCAGCAGCGTAGATGGCAGGGGGACTGAAAAACTGTTTTTT. Translated, it gives CASSVDGRGTEKLFF.

This chain links TRBV2 with TRBJ2-2; D is possibly TRBD1 or TRBD2 (6 bases each). V shed 2 bases and J shed 3 bases, with 10 bases lying between them. Germline-derived CDR1 and CDR2 are SNHLY and FYNNEI. The CDR3 has 15 amino acids. The CDR3: CASSEPGADTGELFF. Here the CDR3 DNA reads TGTGCCAGCAGTGAACCGGGGGCGGACACCGGGGAGCTGTTTTTT.

The genes are TRBV3-1 (or the pseudogene TRBV3-2) and TRBJ2-1, with TRBD2 identical over 10 bases. Germline V lookup: CDR1 LGHDT, CDR2 YNNKEL (reference sequence). The ends lost 1 base at V and 10 bases at J; junction bases unmatched: 10. CDR3 length equals 16 residues. In nucleotides, the CDR3 is TGTGCCAGCAGCCAAGTTCCTAGCGGGAGCGGGGGCGAGCAGTTCTTC. This sequence encodes CASSQVPSGSGGEQFF.

V and J are TRBV5-1 and TRBJ1-2, with a weak D call TRBD1 (6 bases). Germline V gene lookup returns CDR1 SGHRS and CDR2 YFSETQ. The CDR3 loop spans 18 amino acids. Trimming pared 1 base from V and 6 bases from J, leaving 25 bases between. CDR3 nucleotides: TGCGCCAGCAGCTTGTCTGGGCGTCAGGGACATTCCAGTGATGGCTACACCTTC. Its translation: CASSLSGRQGHSSDGYTF.